This T cell receptor beta chain is drawn from a study of blood T cell repertoires in COVID-19 (dated by TCRdb to 2019 to 2021). Looking at the study overall: Samples from collaborators originated in the United States, Italy and Spain and spanned both the acute and convalescent phases of COVID-19. Subjects who had been exposed to COVID-19, were actively infected with it, or had recovered from it provided the deeply sampled blood TCRbeta repertoires that made up the dataset. The prospective study material was composed of cDNA or gDNA derived from T cells, B-cell-depleted T cells, or PBMCs. Samples came from the ongoing ImmuneRACE study (first 160 participants) plus 1,254 subjects from 6 global collaborators. The repertoires were released in a freely available public database meant as a resource for research on the immune response to SARS-CoV-2. HLA class I and class II types, where available, came from metadata supplied by the sample provider rather than from assay-based typing. A de-identified subject ID, COVID-19 status, age in years and sex were almost always included in the sample metadata.

TCRbeta CDR3 regions were amplified from genomic DNA using the immunoSEQ Assay, a bias-controlled multiplex PCR. The original methods were these. Nucleated cell counts per sample were estimated from amplification of reference gene primers within the assay. To quantify the absolute abundance of each unique TCRbeta CDR3 rearrangement, sequence reads were collapsed and filtered. Productive Simpson clonality was computed per sample as the square root of Simpson's diversity index over productive rearrangements. The clones in this table, taken by TCRdb from immuneACCESS, are in-frame only. Not every clone is retained; where verified, under half of the shortfall comes from an unresolved V gene, and the cause of the rest is unknown. V and J calls plus clone size are reproduced from that table; the DNA served to infer D and trimming. The sample profile shows some 170,000 clones; approximately 82% of them were found once. The ten largest clones take up approximately 14% of the sample.

Participants in the prospective study were enrolled through a virtual design, were aged about 18 to 100 years, and lived in about two dozen United States geographic areas. In the prospective study, cohorts were assigned on the basis of participant-reported clinical history obtained from a screening survey and a study questionnaire. For ImmuneRACE Cohort 3, a participant was defined as recovered based on two consecutive negative NP/OP PCR tests, clearance by a healthcare professional, or resolution of symptoms. In the prospective study, whole blood, serum and a nasopharyngeal or oropharyngeal swab were collected from each participant by mobile phlebotomists. Prospective study participants could optionally give additional blood draws and questionnaires over a roughly two-month period. Before DNA extraction, blood samples from the prospective study were shipped at room temperature or frozen. Study-level results and caveats: Clinical and demographic metadata were provided uncurated, with the amount varying by source and participant.

V ends up 2 bases short and J 2 bases short, with an unmatched junction base count of 4. The germline V gene yields SGHTS for CDR1 and YDEGEE for CDR2. CDR3 length: 15 amino acids, cysteine to phenylalanine. Left in the record is the CDR3 DNA by itself, 45 bases read in frame from the first base. Remarks on this clone: Its binding antigen is unknown. Nothing much larger sits one base from this clone, and base qualities are not available.

The sequence came from a man in his fifties who had recovered from COVID-19. The chain employs TRBV5-8 and TRBJ2-5; 9 bases in between match TRBD1. The sequenced material came from PBMCs or T cells enriched from blood (not recorded which). CDR3 sequence: CASSLPGQGQETQYF. Here is the DNA: TGTGCCAGCAGCTTACCGGGACAGGGTCAAGAGACCCAGTACTTC.